This T cell receptor (beta chain) was identified during a study of cytomegalovirus exposure and HLA in healthy donors. Regarding the study as a whole: The listing of 150 to 200 TCR beta chains classed them as cytomegalovirus-associated. According to a subsequent analysis, TCR clusters identified in the first cohort showed a tendency to co-occur across the approximately 120 validation repertoires.

About this clone itself: Its target is unknown.

Germline V gene sequence: CDR1 DFQATT, CDR2 SNEGSKA (reference sequence). The CDR3 runs 11 residues. The V end was cut by 6 bases, the J end by 6 bases, with 9 bases between. This table comes from immunoSEQ multiplex PCR, and its TCRdb copy is limited to in-frame clones, with some not included. The data show roughly 48,000 clones, 88% seen once. This chain links TRBV20-1 with TRBJ1-5, with D hard to call. The sample comprised PBMCs. This clonotype was obtained from a woman aged 30 to 39 in good health and CMV-seronegative. The DNA of the CDR3 is TGCAGTGCCACACGGGGTCAGCCCCAGCATTTT. Its translation: CSATRGQPQHF.